This T cell receptor (beta chain) was documented in a study of blood T cell repertoires in COVID-19. The CDR3 sequence is 15 residues long. The germline V gene has CDR1 SGHTA and CDR2 FQGNSA. With 5 bases removed from V and 5 bases from J, the gap between germline ends came to 18 bases. The method was immunoSEQ multiplex PCR; TCRdb's version includes in-frame clones alone and lacks a portion of them. The sample has around 98,000 clones; approximately 79% are singletons. The sample taken for sequencing was peripheral blood. V gene TRBV7-2 combines with J gene TRBJ2-5; possible D gene TRBD1, 6 bases. The clonotype comes from a man in his 70s with active or convalescent COVID-19. The CDR3 DNA reads as TGTGCCAGCAGCCTCACCTACAGGGACGGGGAGACCCAGTACTTC. Translated, it gives CASSLTYRDGETQYF.